This T cell receptor beta chain comes out of a study of cytomegalovirus exposure and HLA in healthy donors. Overall study results and limits: According to reports, the classifier identified cytomegalovirus status with high specificity and sensitivity. Cytomegalovirus association was assigned to about 150 TCR beta chains.

A note on this clone: Its target is not known.

Repertoires were generated with immunoSEQ multiplex PCR, while TCRdb's copy carries only in-frame clones and drops some. The table shows under 200,000 clones, with about 90% occurring only once. The clonotype was recovered from a woman aged 18 to 35 in good health and CMV-seropositive. Input material: PBMCs.

CDR3 sequence (DNA): TGTGCCGGAGCGGACAGGCTTGGGGAGACCCAGTACTTC. It yields the protein CAGADRLGETQYF. V usage is TRBV7-9 and J usage is TRBJ2-5, with TRBD1 identical over 7 bases. Trimming took 11 bases from V and 5 from J; bases not matched to a gene: 11. The germline V gene encodes CDR1 SEHNR and CDR2 FQNEAQ (reference sequence). The CDR3 runs 13 residues. The full variable domain, with the rest looked up from reference TRBV7-9 and TRBJ2-5, is DTGVSQNPRHKITKRGQNVTFRCDPISEHNRLYWYRQTLGQGPEFLTYFQNEAQLEKSRLLSDRFSAERPKGSFSTLEIQRTEQGDSAMYLCAGADRLGETQYFGPGTRLLVL.